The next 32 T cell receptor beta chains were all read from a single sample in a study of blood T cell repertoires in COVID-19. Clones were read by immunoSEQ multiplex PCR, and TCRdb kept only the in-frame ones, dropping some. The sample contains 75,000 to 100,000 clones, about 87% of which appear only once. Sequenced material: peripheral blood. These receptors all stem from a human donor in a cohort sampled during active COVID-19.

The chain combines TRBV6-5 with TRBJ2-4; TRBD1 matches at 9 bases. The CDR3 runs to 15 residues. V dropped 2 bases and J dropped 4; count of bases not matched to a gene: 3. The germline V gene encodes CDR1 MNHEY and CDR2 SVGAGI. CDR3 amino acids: CASSYGTGTKNIQYF. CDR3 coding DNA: TGTGCCAGCAGTTACGGGACAGGGACTAAAAACATTCAGTACTTC.

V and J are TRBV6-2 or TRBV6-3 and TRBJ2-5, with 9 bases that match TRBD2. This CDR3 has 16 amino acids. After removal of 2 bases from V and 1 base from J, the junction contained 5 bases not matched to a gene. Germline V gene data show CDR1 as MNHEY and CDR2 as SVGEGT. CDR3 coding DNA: TGTGCCAGCAGTTACGGTCTAGCGGGGAGCCAAGAGACCCAGTACTTC. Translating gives CASSYGLAGSQETQYF.

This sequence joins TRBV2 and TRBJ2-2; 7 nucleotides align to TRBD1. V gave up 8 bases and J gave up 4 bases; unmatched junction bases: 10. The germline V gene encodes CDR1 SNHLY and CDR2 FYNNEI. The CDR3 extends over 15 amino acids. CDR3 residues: CASGRDRVGTGELFF. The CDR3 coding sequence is TGTGCCAGCGGAAGGGACAGAGTAGGCACCGGGGAGCTGTTTTTT.

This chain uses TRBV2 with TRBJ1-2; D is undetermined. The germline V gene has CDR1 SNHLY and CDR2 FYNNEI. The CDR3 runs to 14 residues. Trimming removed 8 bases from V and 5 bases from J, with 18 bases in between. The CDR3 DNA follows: TGTGCCAGCTCTAAGTCCGGGGTCGGGTATGGCTACACCTTC. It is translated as CASSKSGVGYGYTF.

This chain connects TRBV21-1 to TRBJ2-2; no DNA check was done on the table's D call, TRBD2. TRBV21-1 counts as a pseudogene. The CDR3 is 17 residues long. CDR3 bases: TGTGCCAGCAGCAAAGCGAGGTTAGCGGGGGGGCCCGGGGAGCTGTTTTTT. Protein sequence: CASSKARLAGGPGELFF.

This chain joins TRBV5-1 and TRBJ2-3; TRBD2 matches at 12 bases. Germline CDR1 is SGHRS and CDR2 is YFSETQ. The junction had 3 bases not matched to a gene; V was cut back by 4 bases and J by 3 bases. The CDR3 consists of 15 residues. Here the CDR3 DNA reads TGCGCCAGCAGCATTCTAGCGGGAGGGACAGATACGCAGTATTTT. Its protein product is CASSILAGGTDTQYF.

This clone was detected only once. The CDR3 DNA follows: TGCGCCAGCAGACCCACAGGGGGAGGCAATCAGCCCCAGCATTTT. Encoded protein: CASRPTGGGNQPQHF. The chain has TRBV10-2 and TRBJ1-5; 8 bases are shared with TRBD1. J was trimmed by 2 bases and V by 6 bases; bases with no gene match: 6. This CDR3 comprises 15 residues. The germline CDR1 and CDR2 sequences are WSHSY and SAAADI.

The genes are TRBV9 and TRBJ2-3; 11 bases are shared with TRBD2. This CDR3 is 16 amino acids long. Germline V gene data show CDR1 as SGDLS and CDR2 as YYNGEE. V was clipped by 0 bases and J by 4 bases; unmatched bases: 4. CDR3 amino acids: CASSVVIAGGADTQYF. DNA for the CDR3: TGTGCCAGCAGCGTAGTCATAGCGGGAGGGGCAGATACGCAGTATTTT.

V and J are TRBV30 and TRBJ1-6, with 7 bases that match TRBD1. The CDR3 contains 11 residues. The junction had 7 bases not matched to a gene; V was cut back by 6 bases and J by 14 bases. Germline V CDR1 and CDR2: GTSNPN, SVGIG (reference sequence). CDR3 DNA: TGTGCCTGCGACAGGGTTCGAACCCTCCACTTT. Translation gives CACDRVRTLHF.

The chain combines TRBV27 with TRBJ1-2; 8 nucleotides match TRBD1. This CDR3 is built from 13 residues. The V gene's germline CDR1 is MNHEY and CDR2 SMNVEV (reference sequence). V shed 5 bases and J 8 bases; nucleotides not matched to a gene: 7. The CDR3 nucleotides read TGTGCCAGCAGTCAGAAAGACAGGGGCGGCTACACCTTC. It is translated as CASSQKDRGGYTF.

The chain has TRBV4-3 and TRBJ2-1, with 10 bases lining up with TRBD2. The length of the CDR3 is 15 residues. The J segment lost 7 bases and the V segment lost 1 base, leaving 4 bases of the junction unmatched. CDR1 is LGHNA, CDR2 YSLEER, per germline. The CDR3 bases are TGCGCCAGCAGCCAAGGAGCGGGAGGGCCGAATGAGCAGTTCTTC. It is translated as CASSQGAGGPNEQFF.

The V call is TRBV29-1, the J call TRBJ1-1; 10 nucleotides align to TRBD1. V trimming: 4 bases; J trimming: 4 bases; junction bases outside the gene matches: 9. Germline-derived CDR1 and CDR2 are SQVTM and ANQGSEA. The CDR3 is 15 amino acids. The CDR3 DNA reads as TGCAGCGTTGGGGTGATGGGGACAGGGGCCACTGAAGCTTTCTTT. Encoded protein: CSVGVMGTGATEAFF.

The chain's CDR3 is CSVVDRVETQYF. The CDR3 nucleotides read TGCAGCGTCGTCGACAGGGTGGAGACCCAGTACTTC. This chain connects TRBV29-1 to TRBJ2-5; 7 nucleotides agree with TRBD1. The J segment lost 5 bases and the V segment lost 6 bases, leaving 6 bases of the junction unmatched. There are 12 residues in the CDR3. Germline CDR1 SQVTM, CDR2 ANQGSEA.

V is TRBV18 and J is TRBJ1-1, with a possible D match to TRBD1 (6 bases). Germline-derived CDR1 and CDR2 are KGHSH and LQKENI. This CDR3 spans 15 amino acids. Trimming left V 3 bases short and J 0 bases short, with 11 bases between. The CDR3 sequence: CASSPPDRLNTEAFF. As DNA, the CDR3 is TGTGCCAGCTCACCCCCGGACAGACTGAACACTGAAGCTTTCTTT.

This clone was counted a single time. CDR3 sequence: CASSDSGTGLNEQFF. The CDR3 DNA reads as TGTGCCAGCAGTGACTCAGGTACAGGGTTGAATGAGCAGTTCTTC. The chain is built from TRBV6-4 and TRBJ2-1; D may be TRBD1 (6 bases). CDR1 and CDR2 from the germline V gene are MRHNA and SNTAGT. This CDR3 spans 15 amino acids. The V and J ends lost 0 bases and 7 bases respectively, with 13 bases between them.

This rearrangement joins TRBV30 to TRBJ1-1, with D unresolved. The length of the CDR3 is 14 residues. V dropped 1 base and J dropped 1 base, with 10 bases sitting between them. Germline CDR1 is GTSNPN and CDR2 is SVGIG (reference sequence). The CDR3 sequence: CAWSAGIANTEAFF. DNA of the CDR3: TGTGCCTGGAGTGCTGGCATCGCGAACACTGAAGCTTTCTTT.

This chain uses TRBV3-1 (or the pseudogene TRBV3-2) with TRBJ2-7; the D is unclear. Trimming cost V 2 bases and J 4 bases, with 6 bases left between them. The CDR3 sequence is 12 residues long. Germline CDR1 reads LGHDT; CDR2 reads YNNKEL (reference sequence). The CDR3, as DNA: TGTGCCAGCAGCCAATCCGGTTACGAGCAGTACTTC. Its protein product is CASSQSGYEQYF.

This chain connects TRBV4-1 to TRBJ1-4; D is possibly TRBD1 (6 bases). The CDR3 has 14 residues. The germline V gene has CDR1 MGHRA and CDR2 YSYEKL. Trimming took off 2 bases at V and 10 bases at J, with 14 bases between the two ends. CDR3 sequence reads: CASSQSTGLGKLFF. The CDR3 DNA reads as TGCGCCAGCAGCCAAAGTACAGGGCTGGGAAAACTGTTTTTT.

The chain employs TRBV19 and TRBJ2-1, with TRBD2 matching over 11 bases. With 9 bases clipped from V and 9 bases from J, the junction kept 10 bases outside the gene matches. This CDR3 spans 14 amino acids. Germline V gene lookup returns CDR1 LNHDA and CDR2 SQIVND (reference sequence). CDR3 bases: TGTGCCAGCCAAACTAGCGGGAGATTAGGTGAGCAGTTCTTC. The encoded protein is CASQTSGRLGEQFF.

The CDR3, as DNA: TGCGCCAGCAGCCCGGGCCATGGCGGGGGGTTCACCGGGGAGCTGTTTTTT. This gives the protein CASSPGHGGGFTGELFF. V and J are TRBV5-1 and TRBJ2-2; 8 bases line up with TRBD2. V lost 4 bases to trimming and J lost 4 bases; unmatched junction nucleotides: 12. From germline, CDR1 is SGHRS and CDR2 YFSETQ. This CDR3 has 17 amino acids. Full variable domain (missing parts from reference TRBV5-1 and TRBJ2-2): KAGVTQTPRYLIKTRGQQVTLSCSPISGHRSVSWYQQTPGQGLQFLFEYFSETQRNKGNFPGRFSGRQFSNSRSEMNVSTLELGDSALYLCASSPGHGGGFTGELFFGEGSRLTVL.

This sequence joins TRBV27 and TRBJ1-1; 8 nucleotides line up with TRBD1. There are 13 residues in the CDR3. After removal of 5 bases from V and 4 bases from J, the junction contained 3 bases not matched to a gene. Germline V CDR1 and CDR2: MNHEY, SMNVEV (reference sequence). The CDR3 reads CASSPGQGTEAFF. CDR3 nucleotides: TGTGCCAGCAGTCCTGGACAGGGCACTGAAGCTTTCTTT.

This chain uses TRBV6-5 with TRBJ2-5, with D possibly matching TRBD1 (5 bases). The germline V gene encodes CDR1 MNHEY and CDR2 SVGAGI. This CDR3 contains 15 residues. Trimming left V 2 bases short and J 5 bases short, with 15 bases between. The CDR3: CASSYGRVELETQYF. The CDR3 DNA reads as TGTGCCAGCAGTTACGGCAGGGTTGAACTGGAGACCCAGTACTTC.

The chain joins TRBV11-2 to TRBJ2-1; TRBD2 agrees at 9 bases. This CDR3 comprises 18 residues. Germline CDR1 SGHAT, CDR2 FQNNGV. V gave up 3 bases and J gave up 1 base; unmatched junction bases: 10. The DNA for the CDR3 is TGTGCCAGCAGCTTTCTTAGCGGGAGAGTTTGGTCCTACAATGAGCAGTTCTTC. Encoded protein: CASSFLSGRVWSYNEQFF.

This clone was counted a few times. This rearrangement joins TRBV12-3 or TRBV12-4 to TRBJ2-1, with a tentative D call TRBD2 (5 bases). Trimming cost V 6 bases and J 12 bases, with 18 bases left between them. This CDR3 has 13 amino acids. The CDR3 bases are TGTGCCAGCAGACCGCCCAGCGGAACGGGGCAGTTCTTC. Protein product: CASRPPSGTGQFF.

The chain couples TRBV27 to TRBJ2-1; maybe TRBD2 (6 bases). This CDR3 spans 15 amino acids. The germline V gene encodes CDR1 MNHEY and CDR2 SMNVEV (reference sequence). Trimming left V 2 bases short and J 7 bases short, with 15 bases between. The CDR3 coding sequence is TGTGCCAGCAGTTTAATAGCTAGCGTAGGGAATGAGCAGTTCTTC. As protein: CASSLIASVGNEQFF.

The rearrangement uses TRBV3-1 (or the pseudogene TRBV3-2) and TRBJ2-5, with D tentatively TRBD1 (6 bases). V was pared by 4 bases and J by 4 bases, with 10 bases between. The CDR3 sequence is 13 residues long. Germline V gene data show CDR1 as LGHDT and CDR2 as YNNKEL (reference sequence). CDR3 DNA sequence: TGTGCCAGCAGCCCTACAGGGTTAGAGACCCAGTACTTC. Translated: CASSPTGLETQYF.

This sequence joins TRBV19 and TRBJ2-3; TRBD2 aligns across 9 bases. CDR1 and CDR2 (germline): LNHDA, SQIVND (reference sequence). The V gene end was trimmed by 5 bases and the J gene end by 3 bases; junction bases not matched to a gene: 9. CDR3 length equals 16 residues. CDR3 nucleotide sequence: TGTGCCAGTAGTGTCTTAGCGGGAGATATTACAGATACGCAGTATTTT. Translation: CASSVLAGDITDTQYF.

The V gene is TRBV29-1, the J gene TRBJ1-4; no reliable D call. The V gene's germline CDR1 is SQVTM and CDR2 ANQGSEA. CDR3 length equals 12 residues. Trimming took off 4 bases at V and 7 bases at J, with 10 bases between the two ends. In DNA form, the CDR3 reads TGCAGCGTTGGCCCAGGAGGTGAAAAACTGTTTTTT. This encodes CSVGPGGEKLFF.

The CDR3 DNA reads as TGTGCCAGCAGGGACCGGGCCTCAGGGCATAATGAGCAGTTCTTC. It is translated as CASRDRASGHNEQFF. The J gene is TRBJ2-1, the V gene TRBV2; D may be TRBD1 (5 bases). The CDR3 sequence is 15 residues long. Germline CDR1 reads SNHLY; CDR2 reads FYNNEI. The V end was cut by 6 bases, the J end by 7 bases, with 19 bases between.

CDR3 region: CASRIIGANQPQHF. CDR3 in DNA: TGTGCCAGCAGAATTATAGGGGCCAATCAGCCCCAGCATTTT. V and J are TRBV5-8 and TRBJ1-5; perhaps TRBD1 as D (5 bases). The CDR3 has 14 amino acids. The germline CDR1 and CDR2 sequences are SGHTS and YDEGEE. Trimming shortened V by 5 bases and J by 3 bases, and 12 bases separated the two germline ends.

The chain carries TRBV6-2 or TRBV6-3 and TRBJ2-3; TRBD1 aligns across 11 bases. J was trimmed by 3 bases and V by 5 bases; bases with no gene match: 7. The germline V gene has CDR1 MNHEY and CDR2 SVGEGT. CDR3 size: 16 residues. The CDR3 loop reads CASSRNRDRGTDTQYF. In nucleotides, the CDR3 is TGTGCCAGCAGTCGAAATAGGGACAGGGGGACAGATACGCAGTATTTT.

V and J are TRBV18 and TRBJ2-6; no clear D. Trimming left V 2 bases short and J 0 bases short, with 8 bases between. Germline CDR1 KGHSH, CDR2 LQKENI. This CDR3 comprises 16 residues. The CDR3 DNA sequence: TGTGCCAGCTCACCAGTCAGGTTCTCTGGGGCCAACGTCCTGACTTTC. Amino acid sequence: CASSPVRFSGANVLTF.